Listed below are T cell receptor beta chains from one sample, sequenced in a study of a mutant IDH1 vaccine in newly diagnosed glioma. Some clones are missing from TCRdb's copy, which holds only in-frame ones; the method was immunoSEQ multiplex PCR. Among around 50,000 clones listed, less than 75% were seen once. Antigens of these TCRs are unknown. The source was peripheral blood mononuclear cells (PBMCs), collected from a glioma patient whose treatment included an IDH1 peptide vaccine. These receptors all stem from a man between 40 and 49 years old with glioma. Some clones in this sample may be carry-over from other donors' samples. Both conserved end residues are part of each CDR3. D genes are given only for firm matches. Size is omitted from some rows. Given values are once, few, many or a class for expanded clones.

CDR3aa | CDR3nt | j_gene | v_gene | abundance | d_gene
CASSPSGPTYEQYF | TGTGCCAGCTCACCAAGCGGGCCCACCTACGAGCAGTACTTC | TRBJ2-7 | TRBV18 | few | NA
CASGLVLLGSGKLYEQYF | TGTGCTAGTGGTTTGGTACTTCTAGGTAGCGGAAAACTCTACGAGCAGTACTTC | TRBJ2-7 | TRBV12-5 | NA | NA
CASSKQRGDSNEQFF | TGTGCCAGCAGCAAACAGCGGGGGGATAGTAATGAGCAGTTCTTC | TRBJ2-1 | TRBV9 | NA | TRBD2
CASSPFQETQYF | TGTGCCAGCAGCCCCTTTCAAGAGACCCAGTACTTC | TRBJ2-5 | TRBV2 | NA | NA
CASSADRGYNEQFF | TGTGCCAGCAGCGCGGACAGGGGGTACAATGAGCAGTTCTTC | TRBJ2-1 | TRBV5-4 | once | TRBD1
CASSLATGGRSYEQYF | TGTGCCAGCAGCTTAGCCACTGGTGGGAGGTCCTACGAGCAGTACTTC | TRBJ2-7 | TRBV7-9 | NA | NA
CASSLPWGETQYF | TGTGCCAGCAGCTTACCGTGGGGGGAGACCCAGTACTTC | TRBJ2-5 | TRBV7-9 | NA | NA
CASSIRTADRGLGSPLHF | TGTGCCAGTAGTATAAGGACCGCAGACAGGGGTCTTGGTTCACCCCTCCACTTT | TRBJ1-6 | TRBV19 | NA | TRBD1
CASSSRALGGELFF | TGTGCCAGCAGTTCTCGGGCGTTGGGCGGGGAGCTGTTTTTT | TRBJ2-2 | TRBV27 | NA | NA
CASSQDRASGTDAFF | TGCGCCAGCAGCCAAGATCGGGCCTCCGGTACCGACGCTTTCTTT | TRBJ1-1 | TRBV4-1 | NA | NA